These T cell receptor beta chains were read from a single sample in a study of blood T cell repertoires in COVID-19. Profiling relied on immunoSEQ multiplex PCR, and the TCRdb table lists in-frame clones only, not all of them. In the table there are approximately 300,000 clones, roughly 85% of which are singletons. Material for sequencing was PBMCs or T cells enriched from blood (not recorded which). Every receptor here comes from a woman in her thirties who had been exposed to COVID-19. Both conserved end residues are part of each CDR3. The order of the fields is V gene, J gene, D gene, CDR3 protein. A D gene is named only where the DNA matches it firmly.

v_gene: TRBV14; j_gene: TRBJ2-7; d_gene: TRBD2; CDR3aa: CASSMGTSAYYEQYF
v_gene: TRBV28; j_gene: TRBJ1-2; d_gene: TRBD1; CDR3aa: CASSPTGAPNGVYGYTF
v_gene: TRBV4-2; j_gene: TRBJ2-5; d_gene: TRBD1; CDR3aa: CASSQDGTGGETQYF
v_gene: TRBV6-2/TRBV6-3; j_gene: TRBJ1-2; d_gene: -; CDR3aa: CASSPHAPSGYGYTF
v_gene: TRBV7-9; j_gene: TRBJ1-4; d_gene: -; CDR3aa: CASSPRPNEKLFF
v_gene: TRBV7-2; j_gene: TRBJ2-2; d_gene: TRBD2; CDR3aa: CASSISGGDHTGELFF
v_gene: TRBV5-5; j_gene: TRBJ1-2; d_gene: TRBD1; CDR3aa: CASSFQGGFSNYGYTF
v_gene: TRBV11-2; j_gene: TRBJ2-7; d_gene: -; CDR3aa: CASEPLGGVAGYEQYF
v_gene: TRBV7-3; j_gene: TRBJ2-1; d_gene: -; CDR3aa: CASSLLGGTDSSYNEQFF
v_gene: TRBV29-1; j_gene: TRBJ1-1; d_gene: -; CDR3aa: CSVNRVLNTEAFF
v_gene: TRBV5-4; j_gene: TRBJ2-7; d_gene: -; CDR3aa: CASSPRSEFERLEQYF
v_gene: TRBV27; j_gene: TRBJ1-2; d_gene: -; CDR3aa: CASSSSDSFGYGYTF
v_gene: TRBV5-4; j_gene: TRBJ1-2; d_gene: TRBD1; CDR3aa: CASSLGQGAREGYTF
v_gene: TRBV27; j_gene: TRBJ2-1; d_gene: -; CDR3aa: CASSFQGNRNEQFF
v_gene: TRBV9; j_gene: TRBJ2-1; d_gene: -; CDR3aa: CASSVVSRGDEQFF
v_gene: TRBV5-1; j_gene: TRBJ2-1; d_gene: TRBD2; CDR3aa: CASSFREGNNEQFF
v_gene: TRBV13; j_gene: TRBJ2-5; d_gene: -; CDR3aa: CASSLIGGGETQYF
v_gene: TRBV4-1; j_gene: TRBJ2-6; d_gene: -; CDR3aa: CASRSVSGANVLTF
v_gene: TRBV7-9; j_gene: TRBJ2-1; d_gene: -; CDR3aa: CASSLVYGLGGLAHNEQFF
v_gene: TRBV3-1/TRBV3-2; j_gene: TRBJ1-2; d_gene: TRBD1; CDR3aa: CASRQGTGGYTF
v_gene: TRBV6-1; j_gene: TRBJ2-1; d_gene: TRBD1; CDR3aa: CASSVRGGQGPYNEQFF
v_gene: TRBV4-2; j_gene: TRBJ2-1; d_gene: TRBD1; CDR3aa: CASSLRTGSYNEQFF
v_gene: TRBV19; j_gene: TRBJ1-3; d_gene: -; CDR3aa: CASSTRNFPGNTIYF
v_gene: TRBV10-3; j_gene: TRBJ2-7; d_gene: -; CDR3aa: CAITPNSGGKDEQYF
v_gene: TRBV9; j_gene: TRBJ2-7; d_gene: TRBD1; CDR3aa: CASSPRTGEKQYF